The rows below give T cell receptor beta chains drawn from one sample of a study of T cell responses to AZD1222 COVID-19 vaccine. Profiled with immunoSEQ multiplex PCR; TCRdb holds only in-frame clones, not every one. The sample lists approximately 67,000 clones, 89% occurring once. Source: peripheral blood, taken 28 days after the second AZD1222 dose. All receptors derive from an adult who received the AZD1222 COVID-19 vaccine. Both conserved end residues are part of each CDR3. Each record gives: J gene, D gene, V gene, clone size, CDR3 protein, CDR3 DNA. D genes are given only for firm matches. Expanded clones get a size class; other rows say once, few or many, or leave the size out.

J: TRBJ2-6; D: -; V: TRBV29-1; size: -; CDR3: CSVEFPLSGANVLTF; DNA: TGCAGCGTTGAATTCCCTCTCTCTGGGGCCAACGTCCTGACTTTC
J: TRBJ1-5; D: -; V: TRBV12-3/TRBV12-4; size: few; CDR3: CASSRDSNQPQHF; DNA: TGTGCCAGCAGCCGGGACAGCAATCAGCCCCAGCATTTT
J: TRBJ1-1; D: -; V: TRBV11-3; size: -; CDR3: CASSLTALTTEAFF; DNA: TGTGCCAGCAGCCTAACGGCACTCACCACTGAAGCTTTCTTT
J: TRBJ2-5; D: -; V: TRBV5-1; size: -; CDR3: CASSLFSATGETQYF; DNA: TGCGCCAGCAGCTTATTCAGCGCGACGGGGGAGACCCAGTACTTC
J: TRBJ1-3; D: -; V: TRBV9; size: -; CDR3: CASSPGGAFSGNTIYF; DNA: TGTGCCAGCAGCCCCGGGGGGGCTTTCTCTGGAAACACCATATATTTT
J: TRBJ2-1; D: TRBD2; V: TRBV5-4; size: -; CDR3: CASSPSGRASYNEQFF; DNA: TGTGCCAGCAGCCCTAGCGGGAGGGCCTCCTACAATGAGCAGTTCTTC
J: TRBJ2-7; D: -; V: TRBV7-9; size: -; CDR3: CASSLTGTYEQYF; DNA: TGTGCCAGCAGCTTAACAGGGACCTACGAGCAGTACTTC
J: TRBJ2-5; D: -; V: TRBV3-1/TRBV3-2; size: -; CDR3: CASSQERTQYF; DNA: TGTGCCAGCAGCCAAGAGCGGACCCAGTACTTC
J: TRBJ1-2; D: -; V: TRBV6-5; size: -; CDR3: CASCGARANYGYTF; DNA: TGTGCCAGCTGCGGGGCCAGAGCTAACTATGGCTACACCTTC
J: TRBJ2-2; D: -; V: TRBV6-4; size: -; CDR3: CASSHYGTGELFF; DNA: TGTGCCAGCAGTCACTACGGCACCGGGGAGCTGTTTTTT
J: TRBJ2-7; D: TRBD2; V: TRBV7-2; size: -; CDR3: CASSLGSGREYEQYF; DNA: TGTGCCAGCAGCTTAGGGTCCGGGCGGGAGTACGAGCAGTACTTC
J: TRBJ2-1; D: -; V: TRBV9; size: once; CDR3: CASSVGTLSYNEQFF; DNA: TGTGCCAGCAGCGTAGGCACCCTCTCCTACAATGAGCAGTTCTTC
J: TRBJ2-1; D: -; V: TRBV28; size: few; CDR3: CASSLLGDSSYNEQFF; DNA: TGTGCCAGCAGTTTATTGGGCGATAGCTCCTACAATGAGCAGTTCTTC
J: TRBJ1-1; D: -; V: TRBV29-1; size: -; CDR3: CHAAGGMNTEAFF; DNA: TGCCACGCCGCAGGTGGCATGAACACTGAAGCTTTCTTT
J: TRBJ2-7; D: -; V: TRBV19; size: -; CDR3: CASSIDAFISYEQYF; DNA: TGTGCCAGTAGTATAGATGCTTTCATTTCCTACGAGCAGTACTTC
J: TRBJ2-5; D: TRBD1; V: TRBV3-1/TRBV3-2; size: -; CDR3: CASSQDGGTGGGTQYF; DNA: TGTGCCAGCAGCCAAGATGGGGGGACAGGGGGTGGGACCCAGTACTTC
J: TRBJ1-2; D: -; V: TRBV28; size: -; CDR3: CASTMERTAPGYGYTF; DNA: TGTGCCAGCACCATGGAAAGGACAGCCCCTGGTTATGGCTACACCTTC
J: TRBJ2-5; D: -; V: TRBV5-1; size: few; CDR3: CASSSPMGRVGETQYF; DNA: TGCGCCAGCAGCTCCCCGATGGGCAGGGTGGGAGAGACCCAGTACTTC
J: TRBJ1-5; D: -; V: TRBV6-4; size: -; CDR3: CASSRESNQPQHF; DNA: TGTGCCAGCAGTCGGGAGAGCAATCAGCCCCAGCATTTT
J: TRBJ2-5; D: -; V: TRBV10-2; size: -; CDR3: CASSEVETQYF; DNA: TGCGCCAGCAGTGAGGTAGAGACCCAGTACTTC
J: TRBJ2-7; D: -; V: TRBV7-9; size: -; CDR3: CASSPRQAYEQYF; DNA: TGTGCCAGCAGCCCAAGACAGGCCTACGAGCAGTACTTC
J: TRBJ2-7; D: -; V: TRBV5-1; size: -; CDR3: CASSSTGLNEQYF; DNA: TGCGCCAGCAGCTCTACAGGGCTCAACGAGCAGTACTTC
J: TRBJ2-7; D: TRBD2; V: TRBV5-1; size: -; CDR3: CASSSSGVTYEQYF; DNA: TGCGCCAGCAGCTCCAGCGGGGTAACCTACGAGCAGTACTTC
J: TRBJ1-1; D: -; V: TRBV29-1; size: -; CDR3: CSVEATVNTEAFF; DNA: TGCAGCGTTGAAGCGACAGTGAACACTGAAGCTTTCTTT
J: TRBJ1-5; D: -; V: TRBV9; size: -; CDR3: CASSRSGHTNQPQHF; DNA: TGTGCCAGCAGCCGCTCGGGACATACCAATCAGCCCCAGCATTTT
J: TRBJ1-2; D: TRBD1; V: TRBV6-1; size: -; CDR3: CASSASPGTGEAGYTF; DNA: TGTGCCAGCAGTGCCTCCCCCGGGACAGGGGAGGCTGGCTACACCTTC
J: TRBJ2-5; D: -; V: TRBV20-1; size: -; CDR3: CSAEFQETQYF; DNA: TGCAGTGCGGAGTTTCAAGAGACCCAGTACTTC
J: TRBJ1-2; D: TRBD1; V: TRBV29-1; size: few; CDR3: CSVRQGTSPGYGYTF; DNA: TGCAGCGTTAGACAGGGGACCTCCCCTGGCTATGGCTACACCTTC
J: TRBJ2-5; D: -; V: TRBV29-1; size: -; CDR3: CSVEGGFQETQYF; DNA: TGCAGCGTTGAGGGCGGGTTCCAAGAGACCCAGTACTTC
J: TRBJ2-7; D: TRBD2; V: TRBV7-8; size: -; CDR3: CASSLAPSGYSYEQYF; DNA: TGTGCCAGCAGCTTAGCGCCTAGCGGATATTCCTACGAGCAGTACTTC
J: TRBJ2-3; D: -; V: TRBV11-1; size: once; CDR3: CASSLDTDTQYF; DNA: TGTGCCAGCAGCCTCGACACAGATACGCAGTATTTT
J: TRBJ1-2; D: TRBD1; V: TRBV5-1; size: -; CDR3: CASSLGGQVYGYTF; DNA: TGCGCCAGCAGCTTGGGGGGACAGGTCTATGGCTACACCTTC
J: TRBJ2-7; D: -; V: TRBV5-5; size: -; CDR3: CASSLANSKTYEQYF; DNA: TGTGCCAGCAGCTTGGCCAACTCAAAAACCTACGAGCAGTACTTC
J: TRBJ1-4; D: -; V: TRBV3-1/TRBV3-2; size: -; CDR3: CASSQEGDEKLFF; DNA: TGTGCCAGCAGCCAAGAGGGGGATGAAAAACTGTTTTTT
J: TRBJ2-2; D: TRBD1; V: TRBV27; size: -; CDR3: CEQGPQITGELFF; DNA: TGTGAACAGGGGCCCCAAATAACCGGGGAGCTGTTTTTT
J: TRBJ2-2; D: -; V: TRBV6-1; size: -; CDR3: CASSEQAVGTGELFF; DNA: TGTGCCAGCAGTGAACAGGCAGTCGGCACCGGGGAGCTGTTTTTT
J: TRBJ2-1; D: TRBD2; V: TRBV9; size: -; CDR3: CASSVGSGGVYNEQFF; DNA: TGTGCCAGCAGCGTAGGTAGCGGGGGGGTTTACAATGAGCAGTTCTTC
J: TRBJ1-1; D: -; V: TRBV7-2; size: -; CDR3: CASSLAWVNTEAFF; DNA: TGTGCCAGCAGCTTAGCTTGGGTGAACACTGAAGCTTTCTTT
J: TRBJ2-1; D: TRBD1; V: TRBV18; size: -; CDR3: CASSSPGTGSNEQFF; DNA: TGTGCCAGCTCATCCCCCGGGACAGGGTCAAATGAGCAGTTCTTC
J: TRBJ2-1; D: -; V: TRBV11-2; size: -; CDR3: CASSKAAGPMGEQFF; DNA: TGTGCCAGCAGCAAAGCGGCGGGACCTATGGGTGAGCAGTTCTTC
J: TRBJ2-1; D: -; V: TRBV12-5; size: -; CDR3: CASGLASHRLHYNEQFF; DNA: TGTGCTAGTGGTTTGGCGAGTCACCGCCTCCACTACAATGAGCAGTTCTTC
J: TRBJ1-1; D: -; V: TRBV9; size: -; CDR3: CASTTTGQNTEAFF; DNA: TGTGCCAGCACCACAACAGGACAGAACACTGAAGCTTTCTTT
J: TRBJ2-5; D: TRBD2; V: TRBV9; size: -; CDR3: CASSVGGLAGEETQYF; DNA: TGTGCCAGCAGCGTAGGGGGACTAGCGGGAGAAGAGACCCAGTACTTC